These 29 T cell receptor beta chains originate from one sample sequenced in a study of CD8+ T cells in alopecia areata. Extraction and reverse transcription of RNA yielded cDNA as the sequencing template. Profiled with immunoSEQ multiplex PCR; TCRdb holds only in-frame clones, not every one. Seen here are about 110,000 clones, roughly 60% observed once, and the top ten hold 20% to 25%. The sample consisted of CD8+ T cells sorted from blood. The source of these receptors is a human donor in good health.

The chain couples TRBV13 to TRBJ1-5, with D hard to call. This CDR3 region has 15 residues. V was pared by 5 bases and J by 0 bases, with 11 bases between. CDR1 and CDR2 (germline): PRHDT, FYEKMQ (reference sequence). CDR3 in DNA: TGTGCCAGCAGCCTGAGGGAGCGTAGCAATCAGCCCCAGCATTTT. It specifies CASSLRERSNQPQHF. The full variable domain, in which reference TRBV13 and TRBJ1-5 provide the parts outside the CDR3, is AAGVIQSPRHLIKEKRETATLKCYPIPRHDTVYWYQQGPGQDPQFLISFYEKMQSDKGSIPDRFSAQQFSDYHSELNMSSLELGDSALYFCASSLRERSNQPQHFGDGTRLSIL.

The V and J genes are TRBV5-6 and TRBJ1-2; TRBD1 matches at 7 bases. The CDR3 is 15 residues long. The germline V gene encodes CDR1 SGHDT and CDR2 YYEEEE. Germline trimming cut 4 bases from V and 5 bases from J; bases unmatched to any gene: 11. CDR3 loop: CASSRGQWSSYGYTF. CDR3 sequence (DNA): TGTGCCAGCAGCAGGGGACAGTGGAGCTCTTATGGCTACACCTTC.

The chain recombines TRBV7-6 with TRBJ2-2; no firm D call. CDR1 is SGHVS and CDR2 is FNYEAQ in the germline V gene. The CDR3 has 12 amino acids. Trimming pared 5 bases from V and 3 bases from J, leaving 4 bases between. The DNA for the CDR3 is TGTGCCAGCAGCCCAGACACCGGGGAGCTGTTTTTT. It is translated as CASSPDTGELFF.

This clone is a singleton in its sample. The V gene is TRBV13, the J gene TRBJ2-4; the match to TRBD1 covers 11 bases. CDR3 length: 16 residues. Germline assignment: CDR1 PRHDT and CDR2 FYEKMQ (reference sequence). With V trimmed by 4 bases and J by 7 bases, 9 bases remained unmatched. Written as DNA, the CDR3 is TGTGCCAGCAGCTCGTTTGGGACAGGGGGACCTAACATTCAGTACTTC. It encodes CASSSFGTGGPNIQYF.

J is TRBJ2-1 and V is TRBV29-1; 13 bases line up with TRBD2. The CDR3 loop spans 17 amino acids. V lost 4 bases to trimming and J lost 1 base; unmatched junction nucleotides: 7. Looked up from germline, CDR1 is SQVTM and CDR2 is ANQGSEA. CDR3: CSVVGLAGSRSYNEQFF. The CDR3 DNA sequence: TGCAGCGTTGTGGGACTAGCGGGGAGTAGGTCCTACAATGAGCAGTTCTTC.

This clone was detected only a few times. The gene calls are TRBV9 and TRBJ2-2, with 9 nucleotides matching TRBD1. In germline, CDR1 is SGDLS, CDR2 YYNGEE. Trimming at V came to 3 bases and at J to 6 bases, leaving 6 bases not matched to a gene. The CDR3 has 15 residues. Written as DNA, the CDR3 is TGTGCCAGCAGCGGGGGACAGGGTGTTGCCGGGGAGCTGTTTTTT. This encodes CASSGGQGVAGELFF.

J is TRBJ2-4 and V is TRBV2, with D tentatively TRBD2 (5 bases). This CDR3 is built from 15 residues. Trimming took off 9 bases at V and 1 base at J, with 16 bases between the two ends. The V gene's germline CDR1 is SNHLY and CDR2 FYNNEI. In nucleotides, the CDR3 is TGTGCCAGGAACGGAGAGGGTGTTGCCAAAAACATTCAGTACTTC. Protein: CARNGEGVAKNIQYF.

The sample holds a few counts of this clone. This chain uses TRBV6-1 with TRBJ2-7, with 7 bases that match TRBD1. This CDR3 region has 12 residues. V shed 5 bases, J shed 6 bases, and the junction held 4 bases outside the gene matches. Germline V CDR1 and CDR2: MNHNS, SASEGT. This CDR3 is CASSTWTGEQYF. DNA for the CDR3: TGTGCCAGCAGTACCTGGACAGGCGAGCAGTACTTC.

The V and J genes are TRBV5-1 and TRBJ1-2, with TRBD1 matching 7 bases. The CDR3 length is 13 residues. The ends lost 2 bases at V and 4 bases at J; junction bases unmatched: 2. Germline V gene data show CDR1 as SGHRS and CDR2 as YFSETQ. The CDR3 here is CASSFPGGYGYTF. Here the CDR3 DNA reads TGCGCCAGCAGCTTCCCAGGGGGCTATGGCTACACCTTC.

The genes are TRBV14 and TRBJ2-3; TRBD2 might be the D (5 bases). Trimming cost V 1 base and J 2 bases, with 7 bases left between them. The CDR3 consists of 14 residues. CDR1 SGHDN and CDR2 FVKESK come from the germline V gene. For the CDR3, the DNA is TGTGCCAGCAGCCAAGGGAGGTTCACAGATACGCAGTATTTT. This codes for CASSQGRFTDTQYF.

This chain connects TRBV5-1 to TRBJ2-7; TRBD2 is a possible D gene (5 bases). The CDR3 is 15 residues long. From germline, CDR1 is SGHRS and CDR2 YFSETQ. Trimming stripped 5 bases from V and 0 bases from J, with 15 bases between. The CDR3 sequence: CASRTTDFTSYEQYF. The CDR3, as DNA: TGCGCCAGCAGGACGACGGACTTCACCTCCTACGAGCAGTACTTC. The full variable domain, rest sourced from reference TRBV5-1 and TRBJ2-7, is KAGVTQTPRYLIKTRGQQVTLSCSPISGHRSVSWYQQTPGQGLQFLFEYFSETQRNKGNFPGRFSGRQFSNSRSEMNVSTLELGDSALYLCASRTTDFTSYEQYFGPGTRLTVT.

This clone was recorded a few times. The J gene is TRBJ2-3, the V gene TRBV4-1; either TRBD1 or TRBD2 may fit D (5 bases each). The ends were cut back, 4 bases at V and 2 bases at J, with 28 bases in the middle. The germline V gene encodes CDR1 MGHRA and CDR2 YSYEKL. The CDR3 sequence is 20 residues long. DNA for the CDR3: TGCGCCAGCAGCCCCGGGGCGAACCTTCTGGGTGTTAGCGACACAGATACGCAGTATTTT. The encoded protein is CASSPGANLLGVSDTDTQYF.

The chain employs TRBV14 and TRBJ2-3; D unclear. Trimming shortened V by 2 bases and J by 0 bases, and 15 bases separated the two germline ends. Germline values: CDR1 SGHDN, CDR2 FVKESK. The CDR3 runs to 17 residues. In DNA, the CDR3 is TGTGCCAGCAGCCAACTTCCCCCCGAGTCTAGCACAGATACGCAGTATTTT. Translating it yields CASSQLPPESSTDTQYF. Looking up the rest from reference TRBV14 and TRBJ2-3 gives the full variable domain: EAGVTQFPSHSVIEKGQTVTLRCDPISGHDNLYWYRRVMGKEIKFLLHFVKESKQDESGMPNNRFLAERTGGTYSTLKVQPAELEDSGVYFCASSQLPPESSTDTQYFGPGTRLTVL.

This clone has more than one count but fewer than ten. CDR3 DNA: TGTGCCAGCAGTCCCGGGACAGATCAAGAGACCCAGTACTTC. Its protein product is CASSPGTDQETQYF. J is TRBJ2-5 and V is TRBV4-2, with TRBD1 matching 7 bases. The CDR3 is made up of 14 amino acids. The V gene's germline CDR1 is LGHNA and CDR2 YNFKEQ. V shed 6 bases and J 2 bases; nucleotides not matched to a gene: 6.

This chain uses TRBV6-1 with TRBJ2-7, with D unresolved. V was pared by 1 base and J by 3 bases, with 16 bases between. Germline lookup yields CDR1 MNHNS and CDR2 SASEGT. The length of the CDR3 is 16 residues. The CDR3 sequence: CASSEDGIRFFYEQYF. In nucleotides, the CDR3 is TGTGCCAGCAGTGAAGACGGTATCAGGTTTTTCTACGAGCAGTACTTC.

V and J are TRBV19 and TRBJ1-1; 9 bases match TRBD1. Trimming removed 1 base from V and 4 bases from J; junction bases left unmatched: 13. Germline V gives CDR1 LNHDA, CDR2 SQIVND (reference sequence). This CDR3 comprises 18 residues. The CDR3 sequence: CASSIVSLGQGKVTEAFF. The CDR3 DNA is TGTGCCAGTAGTATAGTCTCTCTCGGACAGGGGAAGGTCACTGAAGCTTTCTTT. Filled out from reference TRBV19 and TRBJ1-1, the complete variable domain reads DGGITQSPKYLFRKEGQNVTLSCEQNLNHDAMYWYRQDPGQGLRLIYYSQIVNDFQKGDIAEGYSVSREKKESFPLTVTSAQKNPTAFYLCASSIVSLGQGKVTEAFFGQGTRLTVV.

Only a few counts were recorded for this clone. The V and J genes are TRBV2 and TRBJ2-3, with D tentatively TRBD1 or TRBD2 (6 bases each). V lost 5 bases and J lost 4, with 19 bases in between. CDR1 is SNHLY and CDR2 is FYNNEI in the germline V gene. This CDR3 is 16 amino acids long. CDR3 sequence (DNA): TGTGCCAGCAGTTACTTTAGGGGGGAAAGCGCAGATACGCAGTATTTT. Translated: CASSYFRGESADTQYF.

To note about this clone: At one end the junction does not follow the germline gene, possibly because of a read error. V and J are TRBV7-7 and TRBJ2-1; perhaps TRBD2 as D (5 bases). The CDR3 contains 13 residues. The germline CDR1 and CDR2 sequences are SSHAT and FNYEAQ (reference sequence). The chain's CDR3 is CASSLGLASEQFF. The CDR3 DNA reads TGTGCTAGCAGCTTAGGTCTAGCCAGTGAGCAGTTCTTC.

A few counts support this clone. This chain links TRBV7-8 with TRBJ1-5; 8 bases are a match to TRBD1. Germline loops: CDR1 SGHVS, CDR2 FQNEAQ. This CDR3 comprises 15 residues. J lost 4 bases, V lost 0 bases, and 2 bases had no gene match. CDR3 nucleotides: TGTGCCAGCAGCTTAGCCGGACAGGGTAATCAGCCCCAGCATTTT. Translating it yields CASSLAGQGNQPQHF.

The chain links TRBV15 to TRBJ2-6, with 7 bases that match TRBD2. V was clipped by 3 bases and J by 1 base; unmatched bases: 12. Germline-derived CDR1 and CDR2 are LNHNV and YYDKDF (reference sequence). The CDR3 length is 19 residues. CDR3: CATSSAFGRVGSGANVLTF. CDR3 DNA: TGTGCCACCAGCAGTGCCTTTGGGAGGGTTGGGTCTGGGGCCAACGTCCTGACTTTC. The variable domain in full, with the rest retrieved from reference TRBV15 and TRBJ2-6, is DAMVIQNPRYQVTQFGKPVTLSCSQTLNHNVMYWYQQKSSQAPKLLFHYYDKDFNNEADTPDNFQSRRPNTSFCFLDIRSPGLGDTAMYLCATSSAFGRVGSGANVLTFGAGSRLTVL.

This chain uses TRBV30 with TRBJ1-3; 9 bases fit TRBD1. The CDR3 spans 17 residues. Trimming at V came to 3 bases and at J to 0 bases, leaving 9 bases not matched to a gene. CDR1 is GTSNPN and CDR2 is SVGIG in the germline V gene (reference sequence). In DNA form, the CDR3 reads TGTGCCTGGAGCGGACAGGGGTGGTGGGGCTCTGGAAACACCATATATTTT. Translation: CAWSGQGWWGSGNTIYF.

CDR3 coding DNA: TGCGCCAGCAGCCATCCGACAGGGGGCCCTCTCTCCTACGAGCAGTACTTC. Its protein is CASSHPTGGPLSYEQYF. V gene TRBV4-1 combines with J gene TRBJ2-7; 10 positions agree with TRBD1. Germline V gene data show CDR1 as MGHRA and CDR2 as YSYEKL. Trimming removed 3 bases from V and 0 bases from J; junction bases left unmatched: 8. This CDR3 contains 17 residues.

In nucleotides, the CDR3 is TGTGCCAGCAGGGCTAAGACAGGGGCATACTACGAGCAGTACTTC. It translates to CASRAKTGAYYEQYF. V and J are TRBV2 and TRBJ2-7; 8 positions agree with TRBD1. The CDR3 contains 15 residues. From germline, CDR1 is SNHLY and CDR2 FYNNEI. J gave up 3 bases and V 6 bases, and 10 bases lay outside the gene matches.

In this sample, this clone turned up once. Other DNA sequences in this specimen translate into the identical CDR3. V usage is TRBV4-1 and J usage is TRBJ1-2, with D possibly being TRBD1 (5 bases). From germline, CDR1 is MGHRA and CDR2 YSYEKL. Trimming took off 0 bases at V and 4 bases at J, with 9 bases between the two ends. The CDR3 sequence is 14 residues long. DNA for the CDR3: TGCGCCAGCAGCCAAGATCGGGGGGGCTATGGCTACACCTTC. Its translation is CASSQDRGGYGYTF.

This chain connects TRBV29-1 to TRBJ1-2; TRBD1 is a possible D gene (6 bases). The CDR3 totals 13 residues. Germline-derived CDR1 and CDR2 are SQVTM and ANQGSEA. The V and J ends lost 5 bases and 4 bases respectively, with 14 bases between them. The CDR3 sequence: CSVSAGGGYGYTF. The CDR3 DNA reads TGCAGCGTTTCCGCCGGAGGGGGCTATGGCTACACCTTC.

This clone was counted between two and nine times. The chain joins TRBV29-1 to TRBJ1-1; D remains unclear. The CDR3 length is 10 residues. The V gene lost 6 bases and the J gene lost 3 bases, with 5 bases spanning the gap. CDR1 and CDR2 (germline): SQVTM, ANQGSEA. The DNA of the CDR3 is TGCAGCGTCTCACACACTGAAGCTTTCTTT. Translating gives CSVSHTEAFF.

The J gene is TRBJ2-7, the V gene TRBV14; 11 bases are shared with TRBD2. The CDR3 runs to 13 residues. Germline assignment: CDR1 SGHDN and CDR2 FVKESK. The trim removed 6 bases at V and 4 bases at J, leaving 2 bases unmatched. This CDR3 reads CASRLAGEYEQYF. As DNA, the CDR3 is TGTGCCAGCAGACTAGCGGGGGAATACGAGCAGTACTTC.

This clone turned up a few times. Other DNA sequences from this sample encode an identical CDR3 as well. The genes are TRBV19 and TRBJ2-7, with no clear D. The germline V and J ends were trimmed by 3 bases and 2 bases, with 8 bases remaining between them. Germline assignment: CDR1 LNHDA and CDR2 SQIVND (reference sequence). The CDR3 has 13 amino acids. The CDR3 region is CASSIAGAYEQYF. The CDR3 DNA is TGTGCCAGTAGTATTGCAGGTGCCTACGAGCAGTACTTC.

The chain carries TRBV4-2 and TRBJ2-2; D uncertain. Trimming pared 4 bases from V and 0 bases from J, leaving 6 bases between. The CDR3 runs 14 residues. The germline V gene has CDR1 LGHNA and CDR2 YNFKEQ. In nucleotides, the CDR3 is TGTGCCAGCAGCCCGTTCGCGAACACCGGGGAGCTGTTTTTT. This codes for CASSPFANTGELFF.